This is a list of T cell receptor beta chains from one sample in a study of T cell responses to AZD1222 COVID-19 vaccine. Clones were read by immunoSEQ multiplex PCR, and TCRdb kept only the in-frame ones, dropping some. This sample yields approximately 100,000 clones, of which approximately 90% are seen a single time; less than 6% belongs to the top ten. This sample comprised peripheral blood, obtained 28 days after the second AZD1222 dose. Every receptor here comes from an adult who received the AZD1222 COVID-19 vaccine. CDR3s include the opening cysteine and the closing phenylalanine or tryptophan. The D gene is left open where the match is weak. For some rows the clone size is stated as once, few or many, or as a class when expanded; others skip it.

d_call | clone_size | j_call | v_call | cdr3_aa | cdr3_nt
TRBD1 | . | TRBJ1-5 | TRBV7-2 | CASSLDGDRGQPQHF | TGTGCCAGCAGCTTAGACGGGGACAGGGGTCAGCCCCAGCATTTT
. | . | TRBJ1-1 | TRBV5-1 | CASSLGQVAEAFF | TGCGCCAGCAGCTTGGGCCAGGTCGCTGAAGCTTTCTTT
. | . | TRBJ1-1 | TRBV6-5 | CASTPASNSEAFF | TGTGCCAGCACCCCGGCGAGTAACTCTGAAGCCTTCTTT
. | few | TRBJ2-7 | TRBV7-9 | CASSLAGLPYEQYF | TGTGCCAGCAGCTTAGCGGGGCTACCCTACGAGCAGTACTTC
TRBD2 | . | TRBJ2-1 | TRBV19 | CASSILADSYNEQFF | TGTGCCAGTAGTATCCTAGCGGACTCCTACAATGAGCAGTTCTTC
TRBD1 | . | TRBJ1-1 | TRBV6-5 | CASRQGGRTEAFF | TGTGCCAGCAGGCAGGGGGGTCGGACTGAAGCTTTCTTT
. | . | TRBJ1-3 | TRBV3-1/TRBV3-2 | CASSQQGLSGNTIYF | TGTGCCAGCAGCCAACAGGGACTCTCTGGAAACACCATATATTTT
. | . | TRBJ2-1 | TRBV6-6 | CASSSKSGVGGNEQFF | TGTGCCAGCAGTTCCAAGAGCGGAGTAGGCGGCAATGAGCAGTTCTTC
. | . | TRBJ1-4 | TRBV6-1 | CASSEARNEKLFF | TGTGCCAGCAGTGAGGCACGGAATGAAAAACTGTTTTTT
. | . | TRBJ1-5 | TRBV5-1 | CASSLGPRGNQPQHF | TGCGCCAGCAGCTTGGGTCCCAGGGGTAATCAGCCCCAGCATTTT
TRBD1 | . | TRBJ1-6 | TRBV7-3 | CASSLEDRGNSPLHF | TGTGCCAGCAGCTTAGAGGACAGGGGTAATTCACCCCTCCACTTT
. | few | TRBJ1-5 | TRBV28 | CASSPLGGGDNQPQHF | TGTGCCAGCAGTCCCCTCGGAGGAGGGGACAATCAGCCCCAGCATTTT
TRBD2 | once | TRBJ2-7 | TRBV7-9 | CASSQRTGTSGTYEQYF | TGTGCCAGCAGCCAACGAACCGGGACTAGCGGTACCTACGAGCAGTACTTC
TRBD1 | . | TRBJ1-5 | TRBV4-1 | CASSQVGQGGQPQHF | TGCGCCAGCAGCCAAGTTGGACAGGGCGGTCAGCCCCAGCATTTT
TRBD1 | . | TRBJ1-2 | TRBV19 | CASRIASGQGYGYTF | TGTGCCAGTAGGATCGCCTCTGGACAGGGCTATGGCTACACCTTC
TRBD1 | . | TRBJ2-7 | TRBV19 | CASSRGGQGLTYEQYF | TGTGCCAGTAGTAGGGGGGGACAGGGGCTGACCTACGAGCAGTACTTC
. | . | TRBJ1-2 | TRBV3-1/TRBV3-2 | CASSSRGGFGYGYTF | TGTGCCAGCAGCTCCCGGGGGGGGTTTGGTTATGGCTACACCTTC
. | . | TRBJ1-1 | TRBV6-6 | CASSLTHGTEAFF | TGTGCCAGCAGCTTAACCCACGGCACTGAAGCTTTCTTT
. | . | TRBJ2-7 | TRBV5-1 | CASSQAGTSTYEQYF | TGCGCCAGCAGCCAGGCCGGGACGAGCACCTACGAGCAGTACTTC
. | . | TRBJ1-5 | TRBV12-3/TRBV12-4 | CASSSRGNQPQHF | TGTGCCAGCAGTTCCCGGGGCAATCAGCCCCAGCATTTT
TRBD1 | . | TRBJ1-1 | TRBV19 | CASSPQGGWPEAFF | TGTGCCAGTAGTCCACAGGGGGGATGGCCTGAAGCTTTCTTT
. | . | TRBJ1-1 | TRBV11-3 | CASSSGGSVTEAFF | TGTGCCAGCTCCAGTGGGGGGTCCGTCACTGAAGCTTTCTTT
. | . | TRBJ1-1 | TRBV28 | CASSLGKGNTEAFF | TGTGCCAGCAGTTTGGGGAAAGGGAACACTGAAGCTTTCTTT
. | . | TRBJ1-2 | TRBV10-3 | CAISEEWPISRGTF | TGTGCCATCAGTGAGGAATGGCCCATTTCCCGGGGCACCTTC
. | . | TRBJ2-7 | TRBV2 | CANHLASYEQYF | TGTGCCAACCATCTGGCCTCCTACGAGCAGTACTTC
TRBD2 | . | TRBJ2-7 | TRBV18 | CASLRGRGDEQYF | TGTGCCAGCTTAAGGGGACGGGGGGACGAGCAGTACTTC
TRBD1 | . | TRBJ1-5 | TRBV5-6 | CASSLMDRGSNQPQHF | TGTGCCAGCAGCCTAATGGACAGGGGTAGCAATCAGCCCCAGCATTTT
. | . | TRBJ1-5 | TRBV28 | CASSSRSNQPQHF | TGTGCCAGCAGTTCGAGGAGCAATCAGCCCCAGCATTTT
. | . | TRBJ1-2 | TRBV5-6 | CASSFLPNYGYTF | TGTGCCAGCAGCTTTCTCCCAAACTATGGCTACACCTTC
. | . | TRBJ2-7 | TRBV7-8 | CASSPGIYGQYF | TGTGCCAGCAGCCCGGGCATCTACGGGCAGTACTTC
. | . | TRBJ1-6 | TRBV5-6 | CASSLVIGGNSPLHF | TGTGCCAGCAGCTTGGTTATAGGGGGTAATTCACCCCTCCACTTT
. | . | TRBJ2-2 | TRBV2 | CASSRRFANTGELFF | TGTGCCAGCAGTCGCAGGTTCGCGAACACCGGGGAGCTGTTTTTT
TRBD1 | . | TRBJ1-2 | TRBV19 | CASSRGGVSDGYTF | TGTGCCAGTAGTCGAGGGGGCGTGAGCGACGGCTACACCTTC
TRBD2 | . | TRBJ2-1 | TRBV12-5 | CASATSRTSGINEQFF | TGTGCTAGTGCCACTTCCCGGACTAGCGGGATCAATGAGCAGTTCTTC
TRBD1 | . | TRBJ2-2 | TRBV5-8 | CASRPGTGARTGELFF | TGTGCCAGCAGACCAGGGACAGGGGCGCGCACCGGGGAGCTGTTTTTT
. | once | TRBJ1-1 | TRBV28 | CASSFWTEAFF | TGTGCCAGCAGTTTTTGGACAGAAGCTTTCTTT
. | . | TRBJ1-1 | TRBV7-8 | CASSLTGGTEAFF | TGTGCCAGCAGCTTAACTGGGGGCACTGAAGCTTTCTTT
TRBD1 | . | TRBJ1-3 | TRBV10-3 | CAISWTGGTGNTIYF | TGTGCCATCAGCTGGACAGGGGGAACTGGAAACACCATATATTTT
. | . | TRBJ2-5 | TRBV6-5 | CASSYSFQETQYF | TGTGCCAGCAGTTACTCGTTCCAAGAGACCCAGTACTTC
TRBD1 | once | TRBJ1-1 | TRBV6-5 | CASSSGDRGWTEAFF | TGTGCCAGCAGTAGTGGGGACAGGGGGTGGACTGAAGCTTTCTTT
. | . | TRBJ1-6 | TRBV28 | CASSTGGVSYNSPLHF | TGTGCCAGCAGTACGGGCGGAGTAAGCTATAATTCACCCCTCCACTTT
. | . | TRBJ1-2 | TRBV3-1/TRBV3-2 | CASSQVSNSYGYTF | TGTGCCAGCAGCCAAGTTTCTAACAGCTATGGCTACACCTTC
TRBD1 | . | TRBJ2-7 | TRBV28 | CASPPRDRGPPSSYEQYF | TGTGCCAGTCCCCCCCGGGACAGGGGCCCCCCTAGCTCCTACGAGCAGTACTTC
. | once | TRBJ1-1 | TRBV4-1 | CASSPHPQGNTEAFF | TGCGCCAGCAGTCCACATCCACAGGGGAACACTGAAGCTTTCTTT
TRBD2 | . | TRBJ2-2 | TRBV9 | CASSVEVSGGVVGELFF | TGTGCCAGCAGCGTAGAAGTTAGCGGGGGTGTAGTCGGGGAGCTGTTTTTT
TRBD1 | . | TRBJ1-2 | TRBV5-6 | CASRYDRGFLGYTF | TGTGCCAGCAGATACGACAGGGGGTTTCTTGGCTACACCTTC
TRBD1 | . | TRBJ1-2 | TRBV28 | CASSLIGTGGADGYTF | TGTGCCAGCAGTTTGATAGGGACAGGGGGAGCTGATGGCTACACCTTC
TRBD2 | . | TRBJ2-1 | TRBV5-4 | CASSPAGGLHNEQFF | TGTGCCAGCAGCCCAGCGGGGGGGCTTCACAATGAGCAGTTCTTC
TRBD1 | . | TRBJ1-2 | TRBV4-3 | CASSQAPPGQPYGYTF | TGCGCCAGCAGCCAAGCCCCCCCGGGACAGCCTTATGGCTACACCTTC
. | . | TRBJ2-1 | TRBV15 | CATSNQGEQFF | TGTGCCACCAGCAACCAGGGAGAGCAGTTCTTC
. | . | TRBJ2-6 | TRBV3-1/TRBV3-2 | CASCKDSGANVLTF | TGTGCCAGTTGTAAGGACTCTGGGGCCAACGTCCTGACTTTC
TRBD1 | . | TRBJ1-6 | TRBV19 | CASSPQTGGNSPLHF | TGTGCCAGTAGTCCCCAGACAGGGGGAAATTCACCCCTCCACTTT
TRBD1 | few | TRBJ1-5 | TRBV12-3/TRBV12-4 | CASSGTGDQPQHF | TGTGCCAGCAGCGGGACAGGGGATCAGCCCCAGCATTTT